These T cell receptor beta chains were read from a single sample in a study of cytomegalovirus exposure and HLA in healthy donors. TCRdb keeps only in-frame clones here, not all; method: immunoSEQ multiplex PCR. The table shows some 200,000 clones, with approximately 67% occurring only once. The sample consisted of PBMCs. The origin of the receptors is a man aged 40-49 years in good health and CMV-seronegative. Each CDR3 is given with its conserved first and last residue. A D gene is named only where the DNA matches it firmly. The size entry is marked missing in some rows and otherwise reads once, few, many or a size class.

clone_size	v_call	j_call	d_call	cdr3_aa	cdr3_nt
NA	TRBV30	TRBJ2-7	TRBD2	CAWSVRGGGSYEQYF	TGTGCCTGGAGTGTACGTGGGGGGGGTTCCTACGAGCAGTACTTC
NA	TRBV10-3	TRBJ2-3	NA	CAISVSRDSKDTQYF	TGTGCCATCAGTGTTAGCAGGGATTCGAAAGATACGCAGTATTTT
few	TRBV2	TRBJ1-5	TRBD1	CASSAVGQGSNQPQHF	TGTGCCAGCAGTGCTGTCGGACAGGGTAGCAATCAGCCCCAGCATTTT
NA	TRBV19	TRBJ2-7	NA	CASSIAGINEQYF	TGTGCCAGTAGTATAGCGGGGATCAACGAGCAGTACTTC
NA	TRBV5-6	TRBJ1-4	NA	CASSLGPRRTTNEKLFF	TGTGCCAGCAGCTTAGGTCCGCGGCGGACTACTAATGAAAAACTGTTTTTT
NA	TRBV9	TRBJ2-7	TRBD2	CASSPRTSGAYEQYF	TGTGCCAGCAGCCCTCGGACTAGCGGGGCCTACGAGCAGTACTTC
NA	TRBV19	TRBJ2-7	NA	CASSGGTAYEQYF	TGTGCCAGTAGTGGAGGGACAGCCTACGAGCAGTACTTC
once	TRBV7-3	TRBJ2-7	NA	CASSLLGAGEQYF	TGTGCCAGCAGCTTACTAGGGGCTGGCGAGCAGTACTTC
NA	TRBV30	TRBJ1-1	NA	CAWSFGGNTEAFF	TGTGCCTGGAGCTTCGGGGGTAACACTGAAGCTTTCTTT
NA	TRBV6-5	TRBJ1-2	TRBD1	CASSWDRSNYGYTF	TGTGCCAGCAGTTGGGACAGATCTAACTATGGCTACACCTTC
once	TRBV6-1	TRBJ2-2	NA	CASSEAGVHTGELFF	TGTGCCAGCAGTGAAGCCGGGGTGCACACCGGGGAGCTGTTTTTT
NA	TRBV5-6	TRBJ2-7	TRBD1	CASSHRRQGLEYEQYF	TGTGCCAGCAGCCACCGCCGACAGGGGCTCGAGTACGAGCAGTACTTC
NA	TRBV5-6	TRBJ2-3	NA	CASSLLTSQVPSTDTQYF	TGTGCCAGCAGCTTGCTCACAAGCCAGGTGCCTAGCACAGATACGCAGTATTTT
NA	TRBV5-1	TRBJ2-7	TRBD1	CASSLGGDREQYF	TGCGCCAGCAGCTTGGGAGGGGACAGGGAGCAGTACTTC
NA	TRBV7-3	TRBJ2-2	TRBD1	CASSAQPGQVFAGELFF	TGTGCCAGCAGCGCGCAGCCGGGACAGGTTTTCGCCGGGGAGCTGTTTTTT
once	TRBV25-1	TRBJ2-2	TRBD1	CASSSPTGTNTGELFF	TGTGCCAGCAGTTCGCCGACAGGGACGAACACCGGGGAGCTGTTTTTT
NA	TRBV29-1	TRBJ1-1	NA	CSVRWAGTEAFF	TGCAGCGTTCGGTGGGCAGGAACTGAAGCTTTCTTT
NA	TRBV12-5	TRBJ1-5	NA	CASGRPTISNQPQHF	TGTGCTAGTGGGCGGCCGACCATTAGCAATCAGCCCCAGCATTTT
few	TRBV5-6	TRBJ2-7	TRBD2	CASSERPGTSSSEQYF	TGTGCCAGCAGCGAGCGCCCCGGGACTAGCAGTTCCGAGCAGTACTTC
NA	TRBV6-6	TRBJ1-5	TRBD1	CASSRQGSGQPQHF	TGTGCCAGCAGTCGACAGGGATCGGGTCAGCCCCAGCATTTT
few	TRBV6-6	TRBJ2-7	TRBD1	CASSSWDRAAYEQYF	TGTGCCAGCAGTAGTTGGGACAGGGCCGCCTACGAGCAGTACTTC
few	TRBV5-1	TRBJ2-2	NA	CASSVREGNTGELFF	TGCGCCAGCAGCGTCAGGGAAGGTAACACCGGGGAGCTGTTTTTT
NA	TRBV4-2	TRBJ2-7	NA	CASSPRSSYEQYF	TGTGCCAGCAGTCCAAGGAGCTCCTACGAGCAGTACTTC
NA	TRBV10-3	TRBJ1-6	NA	CATPNAGVYNSPLHF	TGTGCCACCCCGAACGCAGGGGTCTATAATTCACCCCTCCACTTT
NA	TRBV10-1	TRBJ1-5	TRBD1	CASSDCGQVSPQPQHF	TGCGCCAGCAGTGATTGCGGACAGGTTTCCCCTCAGCCCCAGCATTTT
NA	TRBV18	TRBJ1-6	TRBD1	CASSQTDRGNSPLHF	TGTGCCAGCTCACAGACGGACAGGGGCAATTCACCCCTCCACTTT
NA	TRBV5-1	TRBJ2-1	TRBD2	CASSLRTSGSYNEQFF	TGCGCCAGCAGCTTAAGGACTAGCGGCTCCTACAATGAGCAGTTCTTC
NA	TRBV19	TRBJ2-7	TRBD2	CASSISGLAGPYEQYF	TGTGCCAGTAGTATATCCGGGTTAGCGGGACCCTACGAGCAGTACTTC
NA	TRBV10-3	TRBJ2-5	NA	CAISPVAEGEETQYF	TGTGCCATCAGTCCAGTAGCCGAAGGGGAAGAGACCCAGTACTTC
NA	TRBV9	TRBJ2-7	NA	CASSVGTGPYEQYF	TGTGCCAGCAGCGTAGGCACAGGGCCCTACGAGCAGTACTTC
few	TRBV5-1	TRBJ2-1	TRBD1	CASIPGGTGVLNEQFF	TGCGCCAGCATTCCCGGGGGGACAGGGGTGTTGAATGAGCAGTTCTTC
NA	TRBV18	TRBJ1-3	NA	CASSRGNTDGNTIYF	TGTGCCAGCTCCAGAGGTAATACGGATGGAAACACCATATATTTT
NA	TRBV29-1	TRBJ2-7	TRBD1	CSAGTGNEQYF	TGCAGCGCAGGGACAGGGAACGAGCAGTACTTC
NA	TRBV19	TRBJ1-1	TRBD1	CASSPRTGLNTEAFF	TGTGCCAGTAGTCCTCGGACAGGGCTGAACACTGAAGCTTTCTTT
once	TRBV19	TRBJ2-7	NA	CASGRQGEQYF	TGTGCCAGCGGACGGCAGGGCGAGCAGTACTTC
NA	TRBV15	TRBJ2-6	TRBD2	CATSRGLAGGVGANVLTF	TGTGCCACCAGCAGAGGGCTAGCGGGAGGGGTTGGGGCCAACGTCCTGACTTTC
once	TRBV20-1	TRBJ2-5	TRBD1	CSGLGGETQYF	TGCAGCGGGCTAGGGGGCGAGACCCAGTACTTC
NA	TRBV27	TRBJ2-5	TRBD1	CASSQGTVQETQYF	TGTGCCAGCAGTCAGGGGACAGTTCAAGAGACCCAGTACTTC
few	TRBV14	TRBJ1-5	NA	CASSDGRGGPQHF	TGTGCCAGCAGCGACGGTAGGGGCGGACCCCAGCATTTT
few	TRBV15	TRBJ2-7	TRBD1	CATSRDRGYEQYF	TGTGCCACCAGCAGGGACAGGGGCTACGAGCAGTACTTC
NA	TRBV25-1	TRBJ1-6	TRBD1	CASSGGQGYNSPLHF	TGTGCCAGCAGTGGGGGACAGGGGTATAATTCACCCCTCCACTTT
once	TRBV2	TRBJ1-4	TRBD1	CASSEVNRGREKLFF	TGTGCCAGCAGTGAAGTAAACAGGGGGCGAGAAAAACTGTTTTTT
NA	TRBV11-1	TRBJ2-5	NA	CASSLGPLRQETQYF	TGTGCCAGCAGCTTGGGCCCGCTACGACAAGAGACCCAGTACTTC
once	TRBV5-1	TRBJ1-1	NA	CASSFWGLAVNTEAFF	TGCGCCAGCAGTTTCTGGGGGCTGGCGGTGAACACTGAAGCTTTCTTT
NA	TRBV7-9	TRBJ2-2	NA	CSSSFPGQPTGELFF	TGTTCCAGCAGCTTTCCTGGACAACCCACCGGGGAGCTGTTTTTT
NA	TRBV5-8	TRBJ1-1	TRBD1	CASSYSQGAYTEAFF	TGTGCCAGCAGCTATTCACAGGGGGCGTACACTGAAGCTTTCTTT
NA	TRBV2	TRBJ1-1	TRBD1	CASSMTGPREAFF	TGTGCCAGCAGTATGACAGGGCCCCGTGAAGCTTTCTTT
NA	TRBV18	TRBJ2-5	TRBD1	CASSPQTGGQETQYF	TGTGCCAGCTCACCCCAGACAGGGGGGCAAGAGACCCAGTACTTC
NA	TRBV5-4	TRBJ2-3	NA	CASSFLLDTQYF	TGTGCCAGCAGCTTCCTGTTAGATACGCAGTATTTT
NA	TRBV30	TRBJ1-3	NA	CAWSPRRGTHNGNTIYF	TGTGCCTGGAGTCCGAGAAGGGGCACACACAATGGAAACACCATATATTTT
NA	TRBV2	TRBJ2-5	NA	CASSEGRVGKTQYF	TGTGCCAGCAGTGAAGGCAGGGTAGGGAAGACCCAGTACTTC